The clone carrying this T cell receptor (beta chain) occurred many times. Its antigen is not identified. The sample originates from a study of response to subunit inactivated influenza vaccine. General study points: Every seasonal influenza vaccination brings in few new T cells, the authors suggested.

TCRdb fed the RT-PCR reads into MiXCR, producing one record per CDR3 protein. The table has roughly 780,000 distinct CDR3 sequences, around 20% seen once. Germline trimming cut 1 base from V and 7 bases from J; bases unmatched to any gene: 3. CDR1 and CDR2 (germline): SEHNR, FQNEAQ (reference sequence). This CDR3 has 15 amino acids. Here the sequenced sample was PBMCs from blood, taken 4 to 6 days after vaccination. This chain uses TRBV7-9 with TRBJ2-1; 11 bases fit TRBD1. The sequence was collected from a man in his forties or fifties who received an inactivated influenza vaccine. CDR3 nucleotides: TGTGCCAGCAGCTTAGGGACAGGGGGCTGGAATGAGCAGTTCTTC. Residues: CASSLGTGGWNEQFF.